Each of the 10 T cell receptor beta chains below was sequenced from the same sample in a study of blood T cells in healthy people across ages (dated by TCRdb to 2014 to 2015). Libraries came from 5' RACE. TCRdb shows the sequencer as Illumina HiSeq 2500. A second PCR of roughly 7 to 12 cycles was run with a J-beta primer mix and a sample-barcoded 5' primer. The public reads were run again by TCRdb, first through fastp at Q25 and then through MiXCR, and only productive beta chains were kept. For every CDR3 protein sequence, its rows merge into one entry that carries the most common genes and DNA. The sample table records roughly 1.7 million distinct CDR3 sequences; about 35% of these occur just once. The biggest ten clones account for 11% of the sample. Sequences were obtained from blood. The receptor set was obtained from a woman aged 30 to 39 in good health.

This clonotype was seen a few times. The rearrangement uses TRBV2 and TRBJ1-1; no firm D call. The CDR3 totals 14 residues. CDR1 SNHLY and CDR2 FYNNEI come from the germline V gene. Trimming stripped 4 bases from V and 0 bases from J, with 9 bases between. The CDR3 nucleotides are TGTGCCAGCAGTGGCAGGTACATGAACACTGAAGCTTTCTTT. This gives the protein CASSGRYMNTEAFF. Together with reference TRBV2 and TRBJ1-1, the CDR3 gives the full variable domain: EPEVTQTPSHQVTQMGQEVILRCVPISNHLYFYWYRQILGQKVEFLVSFYNNEISEKSEIFDDQFSVERPDGSNFTLKIRSTKLEDSAMYFCASSGRYMNTEAFFGQGTRLTVV.

This chain connects TRBV20-1 to TRBJ1-2; 7 bases match TRBD1. Germline V gene data show CDR1 as DFQATT and CDR2 as SNEGSKA (reference sequence). The CDR3 spans 12 residues. The ends lost 4 bases at V and 4 bases at J; junction bases unmatched: 3. The CDR3 is CSANRDSYGYTF. CDR3 in DNA: TGCAGTGCTAACAGGGACAGCTATGGCTACACCTTC.

This rearrangement joins TRBV12-3 or TRBV12-4 to TRBJ2-7; 7 nucleotides line up with TRBD1. CDR3 length: 12 residues. V trimming: 6 bases; J trimming: 5 bases; junction bases outside the gene matches: 4. CDR3 region: CASRAGGHEQYF. The DNA of the CDR3 is TGTGCCAGCAGGGCAGGGGGACACGAGCAGTACTTC.

The CDR3 DNA sequence: TGTGCCAGCACCCTTCGGGGGGGCCTCTTCGTGGAGACCCAGTACTTC. Translating it yields CASTLRGGLFVETQYF. The chain joins TRBV5-6 to TRBJ2-5; 8 bases line up with TRBD2. Germline loops: CDR1 SGHDT, CDR2 YYEEEE. The CDR3 is 16 amino acids. Losses at the gene ends were 6 bases for V and 5 bases for J; bases not matched to a gene: 15. The whole variable domain, remainder taken from reference TRBV5-6 and TRBJ2-5, is DAGVTQSPTHLIKTRGQQVTLRCSPKSGHDTVSWYQQALGQGPQFIFQYYEEEERQRGNFPDRFSGHQFPNYSSELNVNALLLGDSALYLCASTLRGGLFVETQYFGPGTRLLVL.

In DNA, the CDR3 is TGTGCCACCATGATACCTTCTGGGGCCAACGTCCTGACTTTC. Translation: CATMIPSGANVLTF. The chain couples TRBV6-5 to TRBJ2-6; D remains ambiguous. This CDR3 is 14 amino acids long. Per the germline V gene, CDR1 is MNHEY and CDR2 is SVGAGI. V was shortened by 10 bases and J by 1 base, with 11 bases between the two germline ends.

This clonotype was counted ten times or more. The V call is TRBV24-1, the J call TRBJ2-1; D unresolved. The germline CDR1 and CDR2 sequences are KGHDR and SFDVKD. V was clipped by 7 bases and J by 9 bases, with 12 bases between them. The CDR3 is 12 amino acids. In DNA form, the CDR3 reads TGTGCCACCAGCGCCGACAATTCTGAGCAGTTCTTC. This encodes CATSADNSEQFF.

This clonotype was found a few times. This chain joins TRBV20-1 and TRBJ2-7; the match to TRBD2 covers 7 bases. The CDR3 consists of 15 residues. V lost 0 bases and J lost 5; bases outside the gene matches: 10. Germline V CDR1 and CDR2: DFQATT, SNEGSKA (reference sequence). The CDR3 DNA reads TGCAGTGCTAGAGAGCCAGCGGGGAGTTCCCACGAGCAGTACTTC. This codes for CSAREPAGSSHEQYF.

This clonotype was recorded a few times. The chain combines TRBV11-2 with TRBJ1-4; no reliable D call. The V gene's germline CDR1 is SGHAT and CDR2 FQNNGV. V was pared by 5 bases and J by 8 bases, with 21 bases between. This CDR3 spans 16 amino acids. The CDR3 is CASSRFIGEQGEKLFF. The CDR3 DNA sequence: TGTGCCAGCAGCCGATTTATTGGGGAACAAGGCGAAAAACTGTTTTTT.

This clonotype was counted a few times. The chain uses TRBV6-5 and TRBJ2-7; D may be TRBD1 (6 bases). This CDR3 spans 13 amino acids. CDR1 MNHEY and CDR2 SVGAGI come from the germline V gene. The germline V and J ends were trimmed by 9 bases and 7 bases, with 19 bases remaining between them. CDR3 in DNA: TGTGCCAGTTGGGACACCCGACGCGTAGAGCAGTACTTC. Encoded protein: CASWDTRRVEQYF.

This chain connects TRBV9 to TRBJ2-5, with 9 nucleotides matching TRBD2. The CDR3 consists of 16 residues. The V gene's germline CDR1 is SGDLS and CDR2 YYNGEE. The J segment lost 5 bases and the V segment lost 0 bases, leaving 8 bases of the junction unmatched. CDR3 DNA: TGTGCCAGCAGCGTAGGCGGTAGCGGGAGTTGGGAGACCCAGTACTTC. It encodes CASSVGGSGSWETQYF.